This T cell receptor beta chain was captured by sequencing in a study of blood T cell repertoires in COVID-19. Study background: Donors in the United States, Italy and Spain gave samples during acute or convalescent COVID-19.

Sequencing used immunoSEQ multiplex PCR; TCRdb keeps in-frame clones, though not all of them. The table records hundreds of thousands of clones, roughly nine tenths of them present only once. Recruitment covered about two dozen US areas and drew participants whose ages spanned about 18 to 89 years. In Cohort 3, a recovered donor had either two negative PCRs, clearance, or symptom resolution. The germline V gene has CDR1 MDHEN and CDR2 SYDVKM. There are 16 residues in the CDR3. Trimming left V 6 bases short and J 6 bases short, with 18 bases between. The TCR was taken from a man aged 25-45 years who had recovered from COVID-19. Sequencing used PBMCs or T cells enriched from blood (not recorded which). The J gene is TRBJ1-6, the V gene TRBV28, with D possibly being TRBD1 (5 bases). The CDR3 DNA follows: TGTGCCAGCAGCCTGGGCCAAGGGGAGGGTAATTCACCCCTCCACTTT. Translation: CASSLGQGEGNSPLHF. Supplemented by reference TRBV28 and TRBJ1-6, the full variable domain reads DVKVTQSSRYLVKRTGEKVFLECVQDMDHENMFWYRQDPGLGLRLIYFSYDVKMKEKGDIPEGYSVSREKKERFSLILESASTNQTSMYLCASSLGQGEGNSPLHFGNGTRLTVT.